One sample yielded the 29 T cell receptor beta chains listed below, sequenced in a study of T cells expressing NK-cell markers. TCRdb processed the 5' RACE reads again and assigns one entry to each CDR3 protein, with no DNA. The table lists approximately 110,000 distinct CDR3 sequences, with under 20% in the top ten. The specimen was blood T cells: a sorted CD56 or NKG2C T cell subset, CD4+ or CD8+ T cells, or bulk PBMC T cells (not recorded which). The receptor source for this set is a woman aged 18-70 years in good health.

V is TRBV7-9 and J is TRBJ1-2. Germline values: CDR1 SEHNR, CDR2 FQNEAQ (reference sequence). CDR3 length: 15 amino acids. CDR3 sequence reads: CASTKSGRANYGYTF.

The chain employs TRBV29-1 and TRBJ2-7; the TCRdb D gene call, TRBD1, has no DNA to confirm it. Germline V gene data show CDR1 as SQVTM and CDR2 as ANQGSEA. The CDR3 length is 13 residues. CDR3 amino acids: CSVLGQVTYEQYF.

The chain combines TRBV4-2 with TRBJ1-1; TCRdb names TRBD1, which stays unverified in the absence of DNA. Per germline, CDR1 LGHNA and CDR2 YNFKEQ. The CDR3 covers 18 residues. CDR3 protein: CASSQDHGQGVEDTEAFF.

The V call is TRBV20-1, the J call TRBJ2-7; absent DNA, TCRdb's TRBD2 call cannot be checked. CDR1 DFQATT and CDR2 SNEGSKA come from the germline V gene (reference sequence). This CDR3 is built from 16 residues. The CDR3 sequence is CSARDPGLAATYEQYF.

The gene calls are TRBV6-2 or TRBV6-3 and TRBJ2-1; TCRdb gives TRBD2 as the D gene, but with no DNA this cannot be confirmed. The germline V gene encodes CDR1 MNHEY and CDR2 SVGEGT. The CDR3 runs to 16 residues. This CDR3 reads CASTLVAGEPYNEQFF.

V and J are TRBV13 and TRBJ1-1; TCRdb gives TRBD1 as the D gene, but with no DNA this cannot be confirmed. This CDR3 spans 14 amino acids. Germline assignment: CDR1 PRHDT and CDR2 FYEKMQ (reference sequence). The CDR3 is CASSPGPVNTEAFF.

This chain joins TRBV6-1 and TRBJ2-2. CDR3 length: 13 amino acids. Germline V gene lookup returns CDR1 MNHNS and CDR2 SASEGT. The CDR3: CASTAENTGELFF.

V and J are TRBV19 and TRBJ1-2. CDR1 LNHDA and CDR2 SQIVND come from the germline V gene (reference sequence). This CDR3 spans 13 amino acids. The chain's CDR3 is CASSYTGYYGYTF.

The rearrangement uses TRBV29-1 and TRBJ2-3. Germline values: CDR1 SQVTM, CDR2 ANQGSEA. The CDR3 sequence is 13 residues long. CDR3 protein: CSDLSSSTDTQYF.

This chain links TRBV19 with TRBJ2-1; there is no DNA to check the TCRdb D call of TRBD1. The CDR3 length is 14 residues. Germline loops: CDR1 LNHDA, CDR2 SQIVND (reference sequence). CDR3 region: CASSWGVTYNEQFF.

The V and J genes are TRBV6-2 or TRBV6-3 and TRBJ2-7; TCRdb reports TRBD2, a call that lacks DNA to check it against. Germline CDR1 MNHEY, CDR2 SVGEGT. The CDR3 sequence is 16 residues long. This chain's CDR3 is CATTDSLIRASYEQYF.

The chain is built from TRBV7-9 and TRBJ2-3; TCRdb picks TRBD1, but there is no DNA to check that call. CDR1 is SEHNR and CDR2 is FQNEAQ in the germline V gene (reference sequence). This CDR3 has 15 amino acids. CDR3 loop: CASSPLGPRTDTQYF. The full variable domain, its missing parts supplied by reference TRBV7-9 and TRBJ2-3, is DTGVSQNPRHKITKRGQNVTFRCDPISEHNRLYWYRQTLGQGPEFLTYFQNEAQLEKSRLLSDRFSAERPKGSFSTLEIQRTEQGDSAMYLCASSPLGPRTDTQYFGPGTRLTVL.

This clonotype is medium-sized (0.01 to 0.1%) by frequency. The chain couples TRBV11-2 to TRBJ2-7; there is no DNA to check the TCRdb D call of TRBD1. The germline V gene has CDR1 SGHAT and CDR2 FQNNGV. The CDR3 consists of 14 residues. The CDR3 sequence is CASSSETGKDEQYF.

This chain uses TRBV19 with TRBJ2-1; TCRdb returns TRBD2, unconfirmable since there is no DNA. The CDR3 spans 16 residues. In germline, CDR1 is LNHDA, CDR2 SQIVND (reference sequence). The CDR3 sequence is CASSIGTRSSYNEQFF.

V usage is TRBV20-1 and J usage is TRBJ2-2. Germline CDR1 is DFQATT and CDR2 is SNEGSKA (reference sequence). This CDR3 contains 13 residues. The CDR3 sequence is CSASVVDTGELFF.

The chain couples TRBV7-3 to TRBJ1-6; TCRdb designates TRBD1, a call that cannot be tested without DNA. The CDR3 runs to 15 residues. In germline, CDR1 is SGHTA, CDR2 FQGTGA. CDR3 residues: CASSLGGAGNSPLHF.

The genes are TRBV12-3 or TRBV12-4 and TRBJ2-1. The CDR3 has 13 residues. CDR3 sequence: CASSSDSYNEQFF.

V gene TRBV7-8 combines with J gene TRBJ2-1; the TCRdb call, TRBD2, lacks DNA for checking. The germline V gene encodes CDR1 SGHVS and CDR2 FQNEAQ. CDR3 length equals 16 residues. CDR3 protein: CASSPPIAGRHNEQFF.

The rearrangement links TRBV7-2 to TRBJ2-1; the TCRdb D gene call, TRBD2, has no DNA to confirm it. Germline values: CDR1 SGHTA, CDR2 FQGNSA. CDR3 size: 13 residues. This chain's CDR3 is CASSFSGGNEQFF.

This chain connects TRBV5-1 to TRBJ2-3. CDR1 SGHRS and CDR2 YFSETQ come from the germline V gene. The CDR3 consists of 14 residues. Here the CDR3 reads CASSLVSSADTQYF.

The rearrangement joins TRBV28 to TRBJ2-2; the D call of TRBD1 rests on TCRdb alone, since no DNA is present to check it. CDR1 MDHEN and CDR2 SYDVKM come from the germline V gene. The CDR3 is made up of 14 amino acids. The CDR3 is CASSNRANTGELFF.

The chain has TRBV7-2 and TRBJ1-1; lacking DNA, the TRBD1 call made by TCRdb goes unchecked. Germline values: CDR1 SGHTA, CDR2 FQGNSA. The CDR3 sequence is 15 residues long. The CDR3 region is CASSLVRGAGTEAFF.

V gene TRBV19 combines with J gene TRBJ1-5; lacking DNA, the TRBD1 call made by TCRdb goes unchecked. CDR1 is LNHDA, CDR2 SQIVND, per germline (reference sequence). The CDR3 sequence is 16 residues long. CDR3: CASSISGIGLNGPQHF.

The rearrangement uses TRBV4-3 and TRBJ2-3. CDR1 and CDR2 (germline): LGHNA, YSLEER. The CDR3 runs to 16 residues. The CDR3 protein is CASSPSTSPSTDTQYF.

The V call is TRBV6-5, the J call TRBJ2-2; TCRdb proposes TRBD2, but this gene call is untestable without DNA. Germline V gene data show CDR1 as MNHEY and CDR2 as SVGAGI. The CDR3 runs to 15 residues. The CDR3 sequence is CASSYGSRTAGELFF.

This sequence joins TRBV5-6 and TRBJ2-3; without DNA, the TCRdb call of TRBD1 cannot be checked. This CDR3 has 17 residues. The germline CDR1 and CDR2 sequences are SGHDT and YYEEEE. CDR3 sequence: CASSLGSGLTGTDTQYF.

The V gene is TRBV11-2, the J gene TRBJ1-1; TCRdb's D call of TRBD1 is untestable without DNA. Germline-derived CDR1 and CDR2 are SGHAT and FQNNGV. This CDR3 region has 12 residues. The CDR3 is CASSQLEAQAFF.

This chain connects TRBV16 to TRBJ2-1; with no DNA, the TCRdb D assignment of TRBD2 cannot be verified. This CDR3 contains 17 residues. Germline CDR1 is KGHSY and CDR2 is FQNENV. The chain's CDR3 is CASSLPLAGVSYNEQFF. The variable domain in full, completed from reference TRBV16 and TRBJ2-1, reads GEEVAQTPKHLVRGEGQKAKLYCAPIKGHSYVFWYQQVLKNEFKFLISFQNENVFDETGMPKERFSAKCLPNSPCSLEIQATKLEDSAVYFCASSLPLAGVSYNEQFFGPGTRLTVL.

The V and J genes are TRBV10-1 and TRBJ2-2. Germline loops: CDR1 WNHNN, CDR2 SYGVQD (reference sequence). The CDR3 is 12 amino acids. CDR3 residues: CASSSLTGELFF.